These T cell receptor beta chains were read from a single sample in a study of T cells after yellow fever vaccination. TCRdb ran MiXCR on the 5' RACE reads and lists one entry per CDR3 protein. This table holds approximately 160,000 distinct CDR3 sequences, approximately 6.2% found once. The sample here was CD4+ T cells sorted from PBMCs, taken on the day of the first yellow fever vaccination. The receptor set was obtained from a man younger than 35 who received the YFV17D yellow fever vaccine. The CDR3 runs from the conserved cysteine through the conserved F or W. D genes are given only for firm matches. Clone size appears in some rows only: once, few, many, or a class for an expanded clone.

.	TRBV4-1	many	TRBJ2-2	CASSQNPAGQLFF	TGCGCCAGCAGCCAGAACCCGGCAGGGCAGCTGTTTTTT
.	TRBV10-3	many	TRBJ1-5	CAISAGPRDQPQHF	TGTGCCATCAGTGCTGGCCCTAGGGATCAGCCCCAGCATTTT
.	TRBV6-5	few	TRBJ1-2	CASSSRGGVFDFGYTF	TGTGCCAGCAGTTCTCGGGGGGGAGTTTTCGACTTCGGCTACACCTTC
.	TRBV7-9	.	TRBJ1-1	CASSPPRRGTEAFF	TGTGCCAGCAGCCCCCCCCGTCGTGGCACTGAAGCTTTCTTT
.	TRBV19	few	TRBJ1-1	CASSVSGVGNTEAFF	TGTGCCAGTAGTGTATCAGGGGTGGGGAACACTGAAGCTTTCTTT
TRBD1	TRBV5-1	.	TRBJ1-1	CASSWDRAKGDTEAFF	TGCGCCAGCAGTTGGGACAGGGCCAAGGGAGATACTGAAGCTTTCTTT
.	TRBV4-3	.	TRBJ2-2	CANSQRPITGELFF	TGCGCCAACAGCCAACGACCGATAACCGGGGAGCTGTTTTTT
.	TRBV18	many	TRBJ2-7	CASSSYGEQYF	TGTGCCAGCTCATCGTATGGCGAGCAGTACTTC
TRBD2	TRBV6-4	many	TRBJ2-1	CASSPTSASYNEQFF	TGTGCCAGCAGTCCGACTAGCGCGTCCTACAATGAGCAGTTCTTC
.	TRBV29-1	few	TRBJ1-1	CSVEPNTEAFF	TGCAGCGTTGAACCGAACACTGAAGCTTTCTTT
.	TRBV27	few	TRBJ2-2	CASSTSLTNTGELFF	TGTGCCAGCAGCACAAGTCTTACGAACACCGGGGAGCTGTTTTTT
.	TRBV9	.	TRBJ2-7	CASSPRTDPSYEQYF	TGTGCCAGCAGCCCCCGGACGGACCCCTCCTACGAGCAGTACTTC
.	TRBV27	.	TRBJ1-2	CASSLRWGYGYTF	TGTGCCAGCAGTTTAAGGTGGGGATATGGCTACACCTTC
TRBD2	TRBV5-1	many	TRBJ2-5	CASSTLAGGNGETQYF	TGCGCCAGCAGCACCCTAGCGGGGGGGAACGGAGAGACCCAGTACTTC
.	TRBV7-9	many	TRBJ2-7	CASSLPSSGLRSYEQYF	TGTGCCAGCAGCTTACCCTCCAGCGGGCTCCGCTCCTACGAGCAGTACTTC
.	TRBV4-1	.	TRBJ1-4	CASSRVGVEKLFF	TGCGCCAGCAGCCGGGTCGGTGTCGAAAAACTGTTTTTT
.	TRBV11-2	.	TRBJ2-1	CASSSGPSDIF	TGTGCCAGCAGCTCGGGCCCCAGCGATATCTTC
TRBD2	TRBV7-2	.	TRBJ2-5	CASSPGTSGYQETQYF	TGTGCCAGCAGCCCCGGGACTAGCGGGTACCAAGAGACCCAGTACTTC
.	TRBV2	many	TRBJ2-4	CASGLAGGNIQYF	TGTGCCAGCGGGCTGGCAGGGGGGAACATTCAGTACTTC
TRBD2	TRBV12-3/TRBV12-4	many	TRBJ2-2	CASTLTSGGSNTGELFF	TGTGCCAGCACCCTGACTAGCGGGGGGTCGAACACCGGGGAGCTGTTTTTT
TRBD1	TRBV5-1	many	TRBJ2-2	CASSLDRGRNTGELFF	TGCGCCAGCAGCTTGGACAGGGGGCGCAACACCGGGGAGCTGTTTTTT
TRBD2	TRBV11-1	many	TRBJ2-2	CASSLALPGLGGTGELFF	TGTGCCAGCAGCTTAGCGCTCCCGGGACTAGGGGGCACCGGGGAGCTGTTTTTT
TRBD1	TRBV20-1	many	TRBJ1-3	CSASRDRGNTIYF	TGCAGTGCTAGTAGGGACAGGGGAAACACCATATATTTT
.	TRBV6-2/TRBV6-3	few	TRBJ2-5	CASSYLELSRETQYF	TGTGCCAGCAGTTACTTGGAGCTGTCTAGGGAGACCCAGTACTTC
.	TRBV20-1	few	TRBJ1-3	CSALNRASGNTIYF	TGCAGTGCTCTAAACCGGGCATCTGGAAACACCATATATTTT
.	TRBV9	many	TRBJ1-1	CASSVVYRRFRTEAFF	TGTGCCAGCAGCGTAGTCTATCGCCGGTTTCGCACTGAAGCTTTCTTT
.	TRBV5-1	many	TRBJ2-1	CASSAQSSYNEQFF	TGCGCCAGCAGCGCACAGAGCTCCTACAATGAGCAGTTCTTC
.	TRBV5-1	few	TRBJ2-1	CASSLVEGENEQFF	TGCGCCAGCAGCTTGGTCGAGGGGGAGAATGAGCAGTTCTTC
.	TRBV5-1	few	TRBJ2-7	CASSESTGLGEQYF	TGCGCCAGCAGCGAATCCACGGGGCTCGGCGAGCAGTACTTC
.	TRBV3-1	many	TRBJ2-7	CASSQVQAGGEQYF	TGTGCCAGCAGCCAAGTACAAGCGGGCGGCGAGCAGTACTTC
.	TRBV5-1	.	TRBJ2-3	CASSQGRAVGTDTQYF	TGCGCCAGCAGTCAAGGTCGGGCGGTTGGCACAGATACGCAGTATTTT
.	TRBV6-5	many	TRBJ1-6	CASRQTGGTWRNSPLHF	TGTGCCAGCAGACAAACGGGGGGGACCTGGCGTAATTCACCCCTCCACTTT
TRBD2	TRBV7-2	.	TRBJ2-7	CASSLGPGGSYEQYF	TGTGCCAGCAGCTTAGGCCCGGGAGGCTCCTACGAGCAGTACTTC
.	TRBV20-1	.	TRBJ1-1	CSALHDPLQNTEAFF	TGCAGTGCTCTCCACGATCCACTCCAGAACACTGAAGCTTTCTTT
.	TRBV12-3/TRBV12-4	.	TRBJ1-1	CASSLWGPEAFF	TGTGCCAGCAGTTTATGGGGCCCTGAAGCTTTCTTT
.	TRBV7-2	few	TRBJ1-5	CASSLGPQPQHF	TGTGCCAGCAGCCTCGGACCCCAGCCCCAGCATTTT
TRBD1	TRBV12-3/TRBV12-4	many	TRBJ1-6	CASSISDRDSPLHF	TGTGCCAGCAGTATATCAGACAGGGATTCACCCCTCCACTTT
TRBD1	TRBV18	few	TRBJ1-5	CASSDQGDQPQHF	TGTGCCAGCTCAGACCAGGGGGATCAGCCCCAGCATTTT
TRBD2	TRBV5-1	many	TRBJ2-7	CASSFTGLRSYEQYF	TGCGCCAGCAGCTTTACGGGACTACGAAGCTACGAGCAGTACTTC
TRBD2	TRBV7-8	.	TRBJ2-1	CASSSPRVAGGLDEQFF	TGTGCCAGCAGCTCTCCCCGGGTAGCGGGGGGATTGGATGAGCAGTTCTTC
TRBD1	TRBV12-3/TRBV12-4	many	TRBJ1-1	CASRHRPGQGTEAFF	TGTGCCAGCAGACACCGACCGGGACAGGGCACTGAAGCTTTCTTT
.	TRBV5-1	few	TRBJ2-5	CASSYTSPETQYF	TGCGCCAGCAGCTATACTAGCCCGGAGACCCAGTACTTC
.	TRBV29-1	few	TRBJ1-2	CSVEVAWEGANYGYTF	TGCAGCGTTGAAGTGGCTTGGGAGGGGGCTAACTATGGCTACACCTTC
.	TRBV24-1	many	TRBJ2-2	CATSDPGSRRELFF	TGTGCCACCAGTGATCCCGGGTCCCGGAGGGAGCTGTTTTTT